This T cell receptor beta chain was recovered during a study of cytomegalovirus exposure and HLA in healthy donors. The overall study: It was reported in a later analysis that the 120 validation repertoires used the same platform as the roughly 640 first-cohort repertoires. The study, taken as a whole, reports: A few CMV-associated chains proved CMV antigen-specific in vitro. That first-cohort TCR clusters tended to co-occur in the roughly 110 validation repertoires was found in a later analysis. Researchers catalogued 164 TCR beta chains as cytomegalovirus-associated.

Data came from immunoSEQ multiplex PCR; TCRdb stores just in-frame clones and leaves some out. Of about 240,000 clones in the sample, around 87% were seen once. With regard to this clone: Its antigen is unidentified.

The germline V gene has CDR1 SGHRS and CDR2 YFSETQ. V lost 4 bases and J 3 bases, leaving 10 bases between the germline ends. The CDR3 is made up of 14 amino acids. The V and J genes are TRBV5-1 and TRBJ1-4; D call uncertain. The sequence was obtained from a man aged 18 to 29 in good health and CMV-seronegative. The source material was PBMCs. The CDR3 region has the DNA TGCGCCAGCAGCGCGGAGGTAGCTAATGAAAAACTGTTTTTT. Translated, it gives CASSAEVANEKLFF. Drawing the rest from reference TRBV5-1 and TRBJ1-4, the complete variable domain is KAGVTQTPRYLIKTRGQQVTLSCSPISGHRSVSWYQQTPGQGLQFLFEYFSETQRNKGNFPGRFSGRQFSNSRSEMNVSTLELGDSALYLCASSAEVANEKLFFGSGTQLSVL.